The source of this TCR beta chain is a study of CD8 T cells in ankylosing spondylitis. Molecular-barcoded quantitative 5'-RACE produced these TCR beta libraries. TCRdb independently ran MiXCR on the 5' RACE reads; one entry per CDR3 protein. This sample yields under 250,000 distinct CDR3 sequences, of which 30% to 35% are seen a single time; around 4.4% belongs to the top ten. Germline CDR1 DFQATT, CDR2 SNEGSKA (reference sequence). This CDR3 region has 16 residues. V lost 7 bases and J lost 6, with 27 bases in between. Sequenced sample: blood, either unsorted or a sorted T cell fraction (not recorded which). The chain uses TRBV20-1 and TRBJ1-1; no reliable D call. This TCR was sampled from a male donor with ankylosing spondylitis or in good health (not recorded which). CDR3 DNA sequence: TGCAGTGTCAGATCTGTGTCCCCCTTAGCAAACGCTGAAGCTTTCTTT. The encoded protein is CSVRSVSPLANAEAFF.